The sequence of this T cell receptor beta chain was determined in a study of T cell clusters in autoimmune cytopenias. The CDR3 runs to 15 residues. Germline CDR1 and CDR2: SGHVS and FNYEAQ. TRB was amplified from about 260 ng of peripheral blood genomic DNA per sample. According to its frequency, this clonotype is medium-sized. TRB was amplified by touch-down multiplex PCR, primer pools A and B combined. Using the multiplex PCR reads, TCRdb records one entry per CDR3 protein without DNA. There are about 12,000 distinct CDR3 sequences in the sample, with 3% to 3.5% held by the top ten. These records were also assigned to another study, of T cell repertoires in aging, cancer and after chemotherapy.

This clonotype was obtained from a human donor in good health. The chain carries TRBV7-6 and TRBJ2-7. The specimen sequenced was peripheral blood. The CDR3: CASSLDPATSYEQYF.